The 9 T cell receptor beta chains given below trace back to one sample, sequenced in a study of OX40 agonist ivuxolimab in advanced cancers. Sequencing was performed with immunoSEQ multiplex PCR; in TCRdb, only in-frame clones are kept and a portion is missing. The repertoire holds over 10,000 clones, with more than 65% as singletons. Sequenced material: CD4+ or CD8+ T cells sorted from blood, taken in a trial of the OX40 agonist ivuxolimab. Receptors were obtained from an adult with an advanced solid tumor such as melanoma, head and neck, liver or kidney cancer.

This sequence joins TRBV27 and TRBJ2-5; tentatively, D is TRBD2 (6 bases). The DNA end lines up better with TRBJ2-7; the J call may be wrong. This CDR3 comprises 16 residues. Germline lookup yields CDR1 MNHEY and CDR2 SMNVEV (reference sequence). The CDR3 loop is CASSLASGGRVYEQYF. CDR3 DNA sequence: TGTGCCAGCAGTTTAGCCTCCGGAGGGCGGGTCTACGAGCAGTACTTC.

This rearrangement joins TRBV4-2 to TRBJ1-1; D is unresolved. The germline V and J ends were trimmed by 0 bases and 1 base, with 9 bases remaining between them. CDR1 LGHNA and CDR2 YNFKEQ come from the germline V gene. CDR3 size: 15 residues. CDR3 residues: CASSQEGDGNTEAFF. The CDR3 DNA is TGTGCCAGCAGCCAAGAGGGCGACGGGAACACTGAAGCTTTCTTT.

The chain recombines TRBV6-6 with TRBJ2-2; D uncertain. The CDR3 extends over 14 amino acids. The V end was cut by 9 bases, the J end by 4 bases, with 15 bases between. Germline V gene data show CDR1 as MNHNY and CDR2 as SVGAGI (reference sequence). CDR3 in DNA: TGTGCCAGTCTTGATCGTTTGGCCACCGGGGAGCTGTTTTTT. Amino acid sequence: CASLDRLATGELFF.

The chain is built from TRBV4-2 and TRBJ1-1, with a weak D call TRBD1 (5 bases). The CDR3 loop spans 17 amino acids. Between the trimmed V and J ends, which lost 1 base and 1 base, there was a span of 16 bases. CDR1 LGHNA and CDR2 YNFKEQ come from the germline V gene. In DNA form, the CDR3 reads TGTGCCAGCAGCCAAGCCCCCTCAGGGCGCGGGAACACTGAAGCTTTCTTT. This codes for CASSQAPSGRGNTEAFF.

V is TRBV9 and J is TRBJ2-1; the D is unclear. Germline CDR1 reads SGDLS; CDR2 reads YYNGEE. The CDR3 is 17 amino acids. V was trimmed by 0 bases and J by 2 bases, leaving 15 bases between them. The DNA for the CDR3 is TGTGCCAGCAGCGTAGGGGCAGATCCTAGTACCTACAATGAGCAGTTCTTC. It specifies CASSVGADPSTYNEQFF.

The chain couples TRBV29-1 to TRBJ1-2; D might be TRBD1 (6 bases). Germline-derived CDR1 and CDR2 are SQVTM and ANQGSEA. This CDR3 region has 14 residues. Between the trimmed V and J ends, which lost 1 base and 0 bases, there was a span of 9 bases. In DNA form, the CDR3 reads TGCAGCGTTGAAGGGGGGCAAACTAACTATGGCTACACCTTC. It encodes CSVEGGQTNYGYTF.

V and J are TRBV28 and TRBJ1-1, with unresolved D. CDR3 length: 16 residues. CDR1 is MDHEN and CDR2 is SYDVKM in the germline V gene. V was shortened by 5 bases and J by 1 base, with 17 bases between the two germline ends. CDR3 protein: CASSRRRESGNTEAFF. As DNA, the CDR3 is TGTGCCAGCAGTCGCCGGAGGGAAAGTGGGAACACTGAAGCTTTCTTT. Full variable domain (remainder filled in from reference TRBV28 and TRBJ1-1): DVKVTQSSRYLVKRTGEKVFLECVQDMDHENMFWYRQDPGLGLRLIYFSYDVKMKEKGDIPEGYSVSREKKERFSLILESASTNQTSMYLCASSRRRESGNTEAFFGQGTRLTVV.

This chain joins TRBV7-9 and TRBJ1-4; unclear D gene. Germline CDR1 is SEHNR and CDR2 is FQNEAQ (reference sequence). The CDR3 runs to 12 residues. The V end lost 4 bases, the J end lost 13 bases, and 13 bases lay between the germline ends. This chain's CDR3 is CASSSTNRVLFF. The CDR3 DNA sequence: TGTGCCAGCAGCTCTACTAATCGGGTACTGTTTTTT.

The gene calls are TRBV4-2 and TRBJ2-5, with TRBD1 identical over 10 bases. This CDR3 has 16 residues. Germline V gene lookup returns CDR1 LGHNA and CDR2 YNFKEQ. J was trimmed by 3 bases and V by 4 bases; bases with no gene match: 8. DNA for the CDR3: TGTGCCAGCAGCCCCCATCGGGGGACAGGGGAAGAGACCCAGTACTTC. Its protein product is CASSPHRGTGEETQYF.